The rows below give T cell receptor beta chains drawn from one sample of a study of blood T cell repertoires in COVID-19. Assay used: immunoSEQ multiplex PCR; TCRdb lists only in-frame clones, some missing. Found here are hundreds of thousands of clones, 80% to 90% of them singletons; the top ten hold roughly 8%. The sample taken for sequencing was PBMCs or T cells enriched from blood (not recorded which). These receptors were taken from a woman aged 55-75 years who had recovered from COVID-19. CDR3s include the opening cysteine and the closing phenylalanine or tryptophan. The D gene is left open where the match is weak. Size values are once, few and many counts, or a class for expanded clones, and some rows have none.

CDR3 length: 15
D gene: .
V gene: TRBV2
clone size: .
J gene: TRBJ1-5
CDR3 protein: CASSEQANSNQPQHF
CDR3 DNA: TGTGCCAGCAGTGAACAGGCGAACAGCAATCAGCCCCAGCATTTT

CDR3 length: 15
D gene: TRBD1
V gene: TRBV2
clone size: few
J gene: TRBJ1-1
CDR3 protein: CASTRDRGSETEAFF
CDR3 DNA: TGTGCCAGCACCCGGGACAGGGGGTCGGAAACTGAAGCTTTCTTT

CDR3 length: 16
D gene: .
V gene: TRBV4-1
clone size: .
J gene: TRBJ2-1
CDR3 protein: CASSQLLRRVYNEQFF
CDR3 DNA: TGCGCCAGCAGCCAACTTCTTCGGAGGGTCTACAATGAGCAGTTCTTC

CDR3 length: 14
D gene: .
V gene: TRBV10-3
clone size: .
J gene: TRBJ2-5
CDR3 protein: CAISVGTSQETQYF
CDR3 DNA: TGTGCCATCAGTGTTGGGACAAGCCAAGAGACCCAGTACTTC

CDR3 length: 12
D gene: .
V gene: TRBV7-9
clone size: .
J gene: TRBJ2-2
CDR3 protein: CASSLAGGELFF
CDR3 DNA: TGTGCCAGCAGTCTCGCGGGCGGGGAGCTGTTTTTT

CDR3 length: 19
D gene: TRBD1
V gene: TRBV9
clone size: once
J gene: TRBJ2-2
CDR3 protein: CASSVSLGDRDRATGELFF
CDR3 DNA: TGTGCCAGCAGCGTATCCCTAGGGGACCGGGACAGGGCAACCGGGGAGCTGTTTTTT

CDR3 length: 12
D gene: .
V gene: TRBV21-1
clone size: .
J gene: TRBJ2-7
CDR3 protein: CASIRLVEPQYF
CDR3 DNA: TGTGCCAGCATACGACTGGTGGAACCGCAGTACTTC

CDR3 length: 15
D gene: .
V gene: TRBV6-5
clone size: .
J gene: TRBJ1-5
CDR3 protein: CASTLGQPSNQPQHF
CDR3 DNA: TGTGCCAGCACCCTAGGACAGCCCTCCAATCAGCCCCAGCATTTT

CDR3 length: 15
D gene: .
V gene: TRBV4-1
clone size: .
J gene: TRBJ2-3
CDR3 protein: CASSQVGGAADTQYF
CDR3 DNA: TGCGCCAGCAGCCAAGTTGGAGGGGCGGCAGATACGCAGTATTTT

CDR3 length: 14
D gene: TRBD1
V gene: TRBV6-5
clone size: .
J gene: TRBJ1-2
CDR3 protein: CASSSGTGVYGYTF
CDR3 DNA: TGTGCCAGCAGCTCCGGGACAGGGGTTTATGGCTACACCTTC

CDR3 length: 14
D gene: TRBD2
V gene: TRBV15
clone size: .
J gene: TRBJ2-7
CDR3 protein: CATSSFRGGYEQYF
CDR3 DNA: TGTGCCACCAGCAGTTTCCGCGGGGGATACGAGCAGTACTTC

CDR3 length: 15
D gene: TRBD1
V gene: TRBV2
clone size: .
J gene: TRBJ1-4
CDR3 protein: CASSGQGTTNEKLFF
CDR3 DNA: TGTGCCAGCAGTGGACAGGGGACAACTAATGAAAAACTGTTTTTT

CDR3 length: 17
D gene: TRBD2
V gene: TRBV7-8
clone size: .
J gene: TRBJ2-2
CDR3 protein: CASSLSSGGGNTGELFF
CDR3 DNA: TGTGCCAGCAGCTTGTCTAGCGGGGGCGGAAACACCGGGGAGCTGTTTTTT

CDR3 length: 15
D gene: TRBD1
V gene: TRBV7-9
clone size: once
J gene: TRBJ1-1
CDR3 protein: CASSWGQGMNTEAFF
CDR3 DNA: TGTGCCAGCAGCTGGGGACAGGGGATGAACACTGAAGCTTTCTTT

CDR3 length: 14
D gene: TRBD1
V gene: TRBV15
clone size: .
J gene: TRBJ1-2
CDR3 protein: CATSRGQGAYGYTF
CDR3 DNA: TGTGCCACCAGCAGAGGACAGGGGGCCTATGGCTACACCTTC

CDR3 length: 14
D gene: .
V gene: TRBV5-6
clone size: .
J gene: TRBJ1-2
CDR3 protein: CASSPWTQNYGYTF
CDR3 DNA: TGTGCCAGCAGCCCATGGACACAAAACTATGGCTACACCTTC

CDR3 length: 12
D gene: .
V gene: TRBV29-1
clone size: .
J gene: TRBJ1-1
CDR3 protein: CSAAGKWTEAFF
CDR3 DNA: TGCAGCGCCGCAGGGAAGTGGACTGAAGCTTTCTTT

CDR3 length: 17
D gene: TRBD2
V gene: TRBV24-1
clone size: .
J gene: TRBJ2-5
CDR3 protein: CATSDPPGGGGTETQYF
CDR3 DNA: TGTGCCACCAGTGATCCACCCGGGGGCGGGGGGACAGAGACCCAGTACTTC

CDR3 length: 14
D gene: .
V gene: TRBV5-1
clone size: once
J gene: TRBJ1-1
CDR3 protein: CASSLGGGDTEAFF
CDR3 DNA: TGCGCCAGCAGCTTGGGCGGGGGGGACACTGAAGCTTTCTTT

CDR3 length: 16
D gene: .
V gene: TRBV3-1/TRBV3-2
clone size: .
J gene: TRBJ1-4
CDR3 protein: CASSPVGRVTNEKLFF
CDR3 DNA: TGTGCCAGCAGCCCGGTGGGCAGGGTAACTAATGAAAAACTGTTTTTT

CDR3 length: 15
D gene: .
V gene: TRBV14
clone size: .
J gene: TRBJ1-6
CDR3 protein: CASSQVNNPNSPLHF
CDR3 DNA: TGTGCCAGCAGCCAAGTAAACAATCCAAATTCACCCCTCCACTTT

CDR3 length: 14
D gene: .
V gene: TRBV7-2
clone size: .
J gene: TRBJ1-2
CDR3 protein: CASSRGTANYGYTF
CDR3 DNA: TGTGCCAGCAGCCGCGGGACGGCAAACTATGGCTACACCTTC

CDR3 length: 15
D gene: .
V gene: TRBV5-6
clone size: .
J gene: TRBJ1-2
CDR3 protein: CASSLAVRGEYGYTF
CDR3 DNA: TGTGCCAGCAGCTTGGCGGTCAGGGGAGAGTATGGCTACACCTTC

CDR3 length: 14
D gene: .
V gene: TRBV5-1
clone size: .
J gene: TRBJ1-6
CDR3 protein: CASSLAQGSSPLHF
CDR3 DNA: TGCGCCAGCAGCTTGGCTCAGGGGAGCTCACCCCTCCACTTT

CDR3 length: 13
D gene: TRBD2
V gene: TRBV30
clone size: few
J gene: TRBJ2-3
CDR3 protein: CAWNLAGTDTQYF
CDR3 DNA: TGTGCCTGGAACCTAGCGGGCACAGATACGCAGTATTTT

CDR3 length: 13
D gene: .
V gene: TRBV6-1
clone size: .
J gene: TRBJ2-1
CDR3 protein: CASSEDLYNEQFF
CDR3 DNA: TGTGCCAGCAGTGAAGATCTCTACAATGAGCAGTTCTTC

CDR3 length: 14
D gene: TRBD1
V gene: TRBV6-5
clone size: .
J gene: TRBJ2-3
CDR3 protein: CASTGGSTTDTQYF
CDR3 DNA: TGTGCCAGTACAGGGGGGTCCACCACAGATACGCAGTATTTT

CDR3 length: 13
D gene: .
V gene: TRBV10-1
clone size: .
J gene: TRBJ1-2
CDR3 protein: CASSEYRSYGYTF
CDR3 DNA: TGCGCCAGCAGTGAATACAGGAGCTATGGCTACACCTTC

CDR3 length: 15
D gene: .
V gene: TRBV5-1
clone size: .
J gene: TRBJ1-1
CDR3 protein: CASSLYGGQGTEAFF
CDR3 DNA: TGCGCCAGCAGCTTGTATGGGGGTCAGGGGACTGAAGCTTTCTTT

CDR3 length: 15
D gene: TRBD1
V gene: TRBV6-5
clone size: .
J gene: TRBJ2-6
CDR3 protein: CASRPQGFGANVLTF
CDR3 DNA: TGTGCCAGCAGACCACAGGGGTTTGGGGCCAACGTCCTGACTTTC

CDR3 length: 15
D gene: .
V gene: TRBV2
clone size: .
J gene: TRBJ1-5
CDR3 protein: CASSSRLGWNQPQHF
CDR3 DNA: TGTGCCAGCAGCTCCCGTTTGGGCTGGAATCAGCCCCAGCATTTT

CDR3 length: 16
D gene: .
V gene: TRBV6-1
clone size: .
J gene: TRBJ1-6
CDR3 protein: CASSGFRALRNSPLHF
CDR3 DNA: TGTGCCAGCAGTGGCTTCAGGGCTTTACGAAATTCACCCCTCCACTTT

CDR3 length: 16
D gene: .
V gene: TRBV27
clone size: .
J gene: TRBJ1-6
CDR3 protein: CASRPGLPGFSSPLHF
CDR3 DNA: TGTGCCAGCCGCCCGGGACTCCCGGGCTTTAGTTCACCCCTCCACTTT

CDR3 length: 11
D gene: .
V gene: TRBV4-1
clone size: .
J gene: TRBJ1-2
CDR3 protein: CASSQDHTVYF
CDR3 DNA: TGCGCCAGCAGCCAAGATCACACAGTCTACTTC

CDR3 length: 17
D gene: .
V gene: TRBV21-1
clone size: few
J gene: TRBJ1-6
CDR3 protein: CASPAKGGQGVDSPLHF
CDR3 DNA: TGTGCCAGCCCTGCCAAGGGGGGACAGGGGGTAGATTCACCCCTCCACTTT

CDR3 length: 17
D gene: TRBD1
V gene: TRBV5-1
clone size: once
J gene: TRBJ2-3
CDR3 protein: CASSLRIGTGETDTQYF
CDR3 DNA: TGCGCCAGCAGCTTAAGGATTGGGACAGGGGAAACAGATACGCAGTATTTT

CDR3 length: 14
D gene: .
V gene: TRBV6-1
clone size: .
J gene: TRBJ1-3
CDR3 protein: CASSEGGIGNTIYF
CDR3 DNA: TGTGCCAGCAGTGAGGGAGGAATTGGAAACACCATATATTTT

CDR3 length: 15
D gene: .
V gene: TRBV20-1
clone size: .
J gene: TRBJ2-3
CDR3 protein: CSASQRLVLGDTQYF
CDR3 DNA: TGCAGTGCTAGTCAAAGGCTAGTCCTTGGGGATACGCAGTATTTT

CDR3 length: 18
D gene: TRBD1
V gene: TRBV23-1
clone size: .
J gene: TRBJ2-6
CDR3 protein: CARGVEWDRVSGANVLTF
CDR3 DNA: TGCGCCAGAGGGGTCGAGTGGGACAGGGTTTCTGGGGCCAACGTCCTGACTTTC

CDR3 length: 14
D gene: .
V gene: TRBV19
clone size: .
J gene: TRBJ1-6
CDR3 protein: CASSSGTYNSPLHF
CDR3 DNA: TGTGCCAGTAGTTCCGGGACCTATAATTCACCCCTCCACTTT

CDR3 length: 13
D gene: .
V gene: TRBV5-5
clone size: .
J gene: TRBJ1-6
CDR3 protein: CASCAGGGSPLHF
CDR3 DNA: TGTGCCAGCTGCGCCGGTGGGGGGTCACCCCTCCACTTT

CDR3 length: 15
D gene: .
V gene: TRBV4-1
clone size: .
J gene: TRBJ1-3
CDR3 protein: CASSQVAISGNTIYF
CDR3 DNA: TGCGCCAGCAGCCAAGTGGCAATCTCTGGAAACACCATATATTTT

CDR3 length: 17
D gene: TRBD1
V gene: TRBV13
clone size: .
J gene: TRBJ1-3
CDR3 protein: CASSSYRDRGHGNTIYF
CDR3 DNA: TGTGCCAGCAGCTCATACCGGGACAGGGGGCATGGAAACACCATATATTTT

CDR3 length: 13
D gene: TRBD2
V gene: TRBV5-4
clone size: .
J gene: TRBJ2-7
CDR3 protein: CASSLGGGYEQYF
CDR3 DNA: TGTGCCAGCAGCTTGGGCGGGGGTTACGAGCAGTACTTC

CDR3 length: 14
D gene: .
V gene: TRBV2
clone size: .
J gene: TRBJ1-3
CDR3 protein: CASSADYSGNTIYF
CDR3 DNA: TGTGCCAGCAGTGCTGACTACTCTGGAAACACCATATATTTT

CDR3 length: 12
D gene: .
V gene: TRBV6-1
clone size: .
J gene: TRBJ2-4
CDR3 protein: CASSETGLPQYF
CDR3 DNA: TGTGCCAGCAGTGAGACTGGCTTACCTCAGTACTTC

CDR3 length: 14
D gene: TRBD1
V gene: TRBV5-1
clone size: .
J gene: TRBJ1-6
CDR3 protein: CASSSGQYNSPLHF
CDR3 DNA: TGCGCCAGCAGCTCGGGACAGTATAATTCACCCCTCCACTTT

CDR3 length: 14
D gene: TRBD1
V gene: TRBV24-1
clone size: .
J gene: TRBJ1-5
CDR3 protein: CATSGTGGNQPQHF
CDR3 DNA: TGTGCCACCAGTGGGACAGGGGGCAATCAGCCCCAGCATTTT

CDR3 length: 17
D gene: .
V gene: TRBV5-6
clone size: .
J gene: TRBJ2-7
CDR3 protein: CASSLGPPRQYSYEQYF
CDR3 DNA: TGTGCCAGCAGCTTGGGCCCCCCCCGACAGTACTCCTACGAGCAGTACTTC

CDR3 length: 17
D gene: TRBD2
V gene: TRBV10-3
clone size: .
J gene: TRBJ2-5
CDR3 protein: CAISAGTSGGTQETQYF
CDR3 DNA: TGTGCCATCAGCGCCGGGACTAGCGGGGGCACCCAAGAGACCCAGTACTTC

CDR3 length: 16
D gene: TRBD2
V gene: TRBV19
clone size: once
J gene: TRBJ2-2
CDR3 protein: CASTFFSGGLAGELFF
CDR3 DNA: TGTGCCAGTACCTTTTTTAGCGGGGGTCTTGCCGGGGAGCTGTTTTTT

CDR3 length: 15
D gene: TRBD2
V gene: TRBV5-4
clone size: .
J gene: TRBJ2-5
CDR3 protein: CASEIRAGDEGTQYF
CDR3 DNA: TGTGCCAGCGAAATTAGAGCGGGGGATGAGGGGACCCAGTACTTC

CDR3 length: 14
D gene: .
V gene: TRBV12-5
clone size: .
J gene: TRBJ2-4
CDR3 protein: CASGPGLTGDIQYF
CDR3 DNA: TGTGCTAGTGGTCCCGGACTCACCGGGGACATTCAGTACTTC

CDR3 length: 15
D gene: TRBD2
V gene: TRBV11-2
clone size: .
J gene: TRBJ2-5
CDR3 protein: CASSRLAGWGETQYF
CDR3 DNA: TGTGCCAGCAGCAGACTAGCGGGGTGGGGAGAGACCCAGTACTTC

CDR3 length: 13
D gene: .
V gene: TRBV18
clone size: .
J gene: TRBJ2-7
CDR3 protein: CASSPNRDHEQYF
CDR3 DNA: TGTGCCAGCTCACCCAACAGGGACCACGAGCAGTACTTC

CDR3 length: 14
D gene: .
V gene: TRBV29-1
clone size: .
J gene: TRBJ1-2
CDR3 protein: CSVEDGTMGYGYTF
CDR3 DNA: TGCAGCGTTGAAGATGGGACTATGGGCTATGGCTACACCTTC

CDR3 length: 20
D gene: TRBD1
V gene: TRBV28
clone size: .
J gene: TRBJ2-4
CDR3 protein: CASSPITHRIDRGVLGIQYF
CDR3 DNA: TGTGCCAGCAGTCCCATCACCCACCGTATCGACAGGGGGGTACTGGGCATTCAGTACTTC

CDR3 length: 17
D gene: TRBD2
V gene: TRBV4-1
clone size: .
J gene: TRBJ2-5
CDR3 protein: CASSQDMGSGERETQYF
CDR3 DNA: TGCGCCAGCAGCCAAGATATGGGTAGCGGGGAGCGAGAGACCCAGTACTTC